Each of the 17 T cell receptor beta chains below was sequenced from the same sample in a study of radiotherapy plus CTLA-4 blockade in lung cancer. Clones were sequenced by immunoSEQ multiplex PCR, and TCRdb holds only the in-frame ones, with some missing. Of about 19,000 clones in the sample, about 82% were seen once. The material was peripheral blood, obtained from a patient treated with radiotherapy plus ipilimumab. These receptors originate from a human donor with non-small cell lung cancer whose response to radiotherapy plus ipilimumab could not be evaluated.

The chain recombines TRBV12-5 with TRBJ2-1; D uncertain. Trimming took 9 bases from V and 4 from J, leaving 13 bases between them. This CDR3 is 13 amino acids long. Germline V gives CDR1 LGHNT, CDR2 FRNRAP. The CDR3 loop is CASSGFPYNEQFF. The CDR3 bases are TGTGCTAGCTCCGGGTTTCCGTACAATGAGCAGTTCTTC.

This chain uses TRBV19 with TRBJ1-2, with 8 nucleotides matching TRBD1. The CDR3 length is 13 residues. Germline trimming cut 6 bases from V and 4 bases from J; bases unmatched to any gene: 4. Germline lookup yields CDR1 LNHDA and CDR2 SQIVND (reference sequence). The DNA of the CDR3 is TGTGCCAGTAGGAACAGGGGGGGCTATGGCTACACCTTC. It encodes CASRNRGGYGYTF.

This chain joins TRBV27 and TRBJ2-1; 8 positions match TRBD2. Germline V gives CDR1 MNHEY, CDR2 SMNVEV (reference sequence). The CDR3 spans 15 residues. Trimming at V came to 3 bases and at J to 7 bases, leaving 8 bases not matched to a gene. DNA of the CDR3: TGTGCCAGCAGTTTCCTAGGACTAGCTATGAATGAGCAGTTCTTC. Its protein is CASSFLGLAMNEQFF.

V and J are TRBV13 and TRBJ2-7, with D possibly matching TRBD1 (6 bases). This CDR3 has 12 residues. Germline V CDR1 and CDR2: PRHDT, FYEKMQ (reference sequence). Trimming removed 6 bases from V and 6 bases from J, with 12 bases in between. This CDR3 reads CASSSTGIEQYF. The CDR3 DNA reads TGTGCCAGCAGTTCCACAGGGATCGAGCAGTACTTC.

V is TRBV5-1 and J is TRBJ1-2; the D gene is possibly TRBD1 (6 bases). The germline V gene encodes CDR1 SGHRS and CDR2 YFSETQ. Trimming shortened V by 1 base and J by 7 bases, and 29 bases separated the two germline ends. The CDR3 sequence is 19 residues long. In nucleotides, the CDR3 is TGCGCCAGCAGCTTGTTGTCGTCTTCCGGGACAAGTAATACGGCTGGCTACACCTTC. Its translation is CASSLLSSSGTSNTAGYTF.

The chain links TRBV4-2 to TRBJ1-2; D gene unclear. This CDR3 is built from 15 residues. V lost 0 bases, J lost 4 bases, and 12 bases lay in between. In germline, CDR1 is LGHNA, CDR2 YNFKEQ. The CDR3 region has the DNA TGTGCCAGCAGCCAAGATTTGGAGGGTACCTATGGCTACACCTTC. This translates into CASSQDLEGTYGYTF.

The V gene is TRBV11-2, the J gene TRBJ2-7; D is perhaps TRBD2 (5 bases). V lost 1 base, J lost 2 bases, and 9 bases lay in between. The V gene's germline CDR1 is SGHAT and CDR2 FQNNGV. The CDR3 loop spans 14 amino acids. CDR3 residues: CASSLGGSAYEQYF. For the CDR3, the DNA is TGTGCCAGCAGCTTAGGAGGGTCCGCCTACGAGCAGTACTTC.

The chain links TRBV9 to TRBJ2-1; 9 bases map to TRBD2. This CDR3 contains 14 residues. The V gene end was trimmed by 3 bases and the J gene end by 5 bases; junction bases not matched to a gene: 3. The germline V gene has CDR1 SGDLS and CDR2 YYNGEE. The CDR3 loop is CASSDGTSHNEQFF. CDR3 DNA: TGTGCCAGCAGCGACGGGACTAGCCACAATGAGCAGTTCTTC.

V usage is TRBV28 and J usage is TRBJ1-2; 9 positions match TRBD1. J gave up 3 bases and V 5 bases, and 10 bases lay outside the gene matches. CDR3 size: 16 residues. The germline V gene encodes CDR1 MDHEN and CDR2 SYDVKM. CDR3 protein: CASSPEWDREDYGYTF. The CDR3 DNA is TGTGCCAGCAGTCCCGAGTGGGACAGGGAAGACTATGGCTACACCTTC.

The CDR3 nucleotides read TGTGCCAGCAGCCCAGGGGCCCAGATGAACACTGAAGCTTTCTTT. Translating gives CASSPGAQMNTEAFF. This chain connects TRBV7-9 to TRBJ1-1, with a tentative D call TRBD1 (6 bases). Germline CDR1 and CDR2: SEHNR and FQNEAQ (reference sequence). V lost 5 bases and J lost 0, with 13 bases in between. CDR3 length: 15 residues.

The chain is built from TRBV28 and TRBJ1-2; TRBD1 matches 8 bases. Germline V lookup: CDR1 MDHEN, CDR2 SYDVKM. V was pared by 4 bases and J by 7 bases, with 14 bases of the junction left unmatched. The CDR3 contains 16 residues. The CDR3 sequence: CASSSGQGSWGGGYTF. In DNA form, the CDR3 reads TGTGCCAGCAGTTCAGGACAGGGAAGCTGGGGTGGTGGCTACACCTTC.

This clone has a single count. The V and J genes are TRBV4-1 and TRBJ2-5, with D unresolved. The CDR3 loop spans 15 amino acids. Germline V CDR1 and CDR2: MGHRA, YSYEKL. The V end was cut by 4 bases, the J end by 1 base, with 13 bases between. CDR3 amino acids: CASSRTTVLQETQYF. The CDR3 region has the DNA TGCGCCAGCAGCCGTACCACGGTACTCCAAGAGACCCAGTACTTC.

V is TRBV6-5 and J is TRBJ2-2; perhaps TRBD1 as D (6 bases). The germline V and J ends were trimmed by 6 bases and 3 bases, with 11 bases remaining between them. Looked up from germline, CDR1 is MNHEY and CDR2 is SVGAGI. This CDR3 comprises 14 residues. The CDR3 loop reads CASSTDSYTGELFF. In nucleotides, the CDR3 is TGTGCCAGCAGCACGGACAGTTACACCGGGGAGCTGTTTTTT.

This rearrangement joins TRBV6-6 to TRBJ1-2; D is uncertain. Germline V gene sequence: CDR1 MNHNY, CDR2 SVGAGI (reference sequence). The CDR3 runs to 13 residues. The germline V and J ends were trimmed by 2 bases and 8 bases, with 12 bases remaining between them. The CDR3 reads CASSYQEGNGYTF. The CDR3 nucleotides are TGTGCCAGCAGTTACCAGGAAGGCAACGGCTACACCTTC.

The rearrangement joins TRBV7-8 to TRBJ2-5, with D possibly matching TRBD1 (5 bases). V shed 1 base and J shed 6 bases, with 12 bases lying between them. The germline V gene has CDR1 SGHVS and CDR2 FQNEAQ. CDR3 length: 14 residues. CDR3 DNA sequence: TGTGCCAGCAGCTTAGTGGCCAGGGTAAAGACCCAGTACTTC. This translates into CASSLVARVKTQYF.

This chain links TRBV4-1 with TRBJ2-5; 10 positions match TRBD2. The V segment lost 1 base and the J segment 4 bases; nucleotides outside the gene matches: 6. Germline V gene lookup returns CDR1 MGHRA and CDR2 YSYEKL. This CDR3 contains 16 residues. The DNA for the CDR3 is TGCGCCAGCAGCCAAGTCAGCGGGAGGGTTCGAGAGACCCAGTACTTC. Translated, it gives CASSQVSGRVRETQYF.

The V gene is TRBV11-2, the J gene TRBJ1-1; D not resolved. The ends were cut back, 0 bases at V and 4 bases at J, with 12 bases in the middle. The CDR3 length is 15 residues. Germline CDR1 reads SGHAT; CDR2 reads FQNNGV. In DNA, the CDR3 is TGTGCCAGCAGCTTAGATCTCTTGGCGGGCACTGAAGCTTTCTTT. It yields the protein CASSLDLLAGTEAFF.